The 16 T cell receptor beta chains listed next were all sequenced from one sample in a study of blood T cells in healthy people across ages. Together with a sample-barcoded 5' primer, a J-beta primer mix was included in a second PCR lasting about 7 to 11 cycles. TCRdb itself ran the 5' RACE reads through MiXCR, one entry per CDR3 protein. This sample has 890,000 or so distinct CDR3 sequences, with under 80% found just once. The sequenced sample consisted of blood. The receptors stem from a man under 40 in good health.

The chain recombines TRBV7-2 with TRBJ2-2; D ambiguous. The CDR3 runs 16 residues. Trimming shortened V by 3 bases and J by 5 bases, and 16 bases separated the two germline ends. Germline-derived CDR1 and CDR2 are SGHTA and FQGNSA. CDR3 sequence reads: CASSFDPILGTGELFF. In DNA, the CDR3 is TGTGCCAGCAGCTTCGACCCCATACTCGGGACCGGGGAGCTGTTTTTT.

The rearrangement links TRBV30 to TRBJ2-7; D remains ambiguous. Trimming stripped 4 bases from V and 3 bases from J, with 10 bases between. The germline V gene has CDR1 GTSNPN and CDR2 SVGIG (reference sequence). This CDR3 is built from 12 residues. The CDR3 loop is CAWKGGGYEQYF. CDR3 DNA sequence: TGTGCCTGGAAGGGTGGCGGCTACGAGCAGTACTTC.

A few counts support this clonotype. The genes are TRBV3-1 and TRBJ2-3; 9 positions match TRBD2. Germline V gives CDR1 LGHDT, CDR2 YNNKEL (reference sequence). The CDR3 contains 19 residues. The junction had 15 bases not matched to a gene; V was cut back by 1 base and J by 4 bases. In DNA form, the CDR3 reads TGTGCCAGCAGCCAAGGTTTGATAGCGGGGGCGCCAGATCCAGATACGCAGTATTTT. Its translation is CASSQGLIAGAPDPDTQYF.

This chain links TRBV7-2 with TRBJ2-5; perhaps TRBD1 as D (6 bases). Germline V gene data show CDR1 as SGHTA and CDR2 as FQGNSA. Trimming took off 4 bases at V and 4 bases at J, with 13 bases between the two ends. The CDR3 sequence is 14 residues long. The CDR3 region is CASSYGQTRETQYF. In nucleotides, the CDR3 is TGTGCCAGCAGCTATGGACAGACACGAGAGACCCAGTACTTC.

The V and J genes are TRBV27 and TRBJ2-4, with a weak D call TRBD1 (6 bases). Germline values: CDR1 MNHEY, CDR2 SMNVEV (reference sequence). The length of the CDR3 is 17 residues. The V gene lost 5 bases and the J gene lost 0 bases, with 17 bases spanning the gap. CDR3 in DNA: TGTGCCAGCAGTCTACATGGGGGCCGGAGAGCCAAAAACATTCAGTACTTC. Translation: CASSLHGGRRAKNIQYF.

This clonotype was picked up a small number of times. This chain connects TRBV27 to TRBJ1-2, with D unclear. The CDR3 is 9 residues long. V lost 5 bases and J 10 bases, leaving 5 bases between the germline ends. Germline loops: CDR1 MNHEY, CDR2 SMNVEV (reference sequence). The CDR3: CASSPPYTF. CDR3 sequence (DNA): TGTGCCAGCAGTCCCCCCTACACCTTC.

The chain couples TRBV4-2 to TRBJ1-2, with 12 bases aligning to TRBD1. The CDR3 is made up of 16 amino acids. Germline V gives CDR1 LGHNA, CDR2 YNFKEQ. Unmatched junction bases numbered 5, after V lost 0 bases and J lost 6 bases. The CDR3: CASSQDGTGGADGYTF. The CDR3 DNA reads TGTGCCAGCAGCCAAGATGGGACAGGGGGCGCCGATGGCTACACCTTC.

This clonotype was seen only once. The chain recombines TRBV4-3 with TRBJ2-3; 8 bases agree with TRBD1. V lost 1 base, J lost 2 bases, and 8 bases stayed unmatched. This CDR3 region has 17 residues. Per the germline V gene, CDR1 is LGHNA and CDR2 is YSLEER. CDR3 sequence: CASSQATTGVTTDTQYF. CDR3 bases: TGCGCCAGCAGCCAAGCGACGACAGGGGTGACCACAGATACGCAGTATTTT.

This clonotype occurred once. A junction boundary mismatches the germline segment, possibly from a read error. The gene calls are TRBV15 and TRBJ2-2; D is uncertain. Looked up from germline, CDR1 is LNHNV and CDR2 is YYDKDF (reference sequence). This CDR3 region has 17 residues. CDR3 loop: CATSRDRLGSNTGELFF. CDR3 nucleotide sequence: TGCGCCACCAGCAGAGATCGCTTAGGGTCGAACACCGGGGAGCTGTTTTTT.

The chain employs TRBV5-1 and TRBJ1-1; TRBD1 matches at 10 bases. Per the germline V gene, CDR1 is SGHRS and CDR2 is YFSETQ. The CDR3 loop spans 15 amino acids. V gave up 3 bases and J gave up 6 bases; unmatched junction bases: 8. CDR3 in DNA: TGCGCCAGCAGCTCAAACGGACAGGGGGTGGCTGAAGCTTTCTTT. Its protein is CASSSNGQGVAEAFF.

This chain links TRBV5-1 with TRBJ2-2; TRBD1 matches 7 bases. Looked up from germline, CDR1 is SGHRS and CDR2 is YFSETQ. Trimming at V came to 3 bases and at J to 0 bases, leaving 5 bases not matched to a gene. The CDR3 extends over 16 amino acids. CDR3 loop: CASSYTGTANTGELFF. The CDR3, as DNA: TGCGCCAGCAGCTACACCGGGACAGCGAACACCGGGGAGCTGTTTTTT.

This clonotype has just a few counts. The V call is TRBV28, the J call TRBJ2-1; a weak D match, TRBD2 (6 bases). Germline assignment: CDR1 MDHEN and CDR2 SYDVKM. V was cut by 3 bases and J by 6 bases, with 15 bases left in between. CDR3 length: 15 residues. This CDR3 is CASSFSLEEGNEQFF. DNA for the CDR3: TGTGCCAGCAGTTTTTCCCTAGAGGAGGGCAATGAGCAGTTCTTC.

The chain couples TRBV2 to TRBJ2-7, with D perhaps given as TRBD1 or TRBD2 (5 bases each). Per germline, CDR1 SNHLY and CDR2 FYNNEI. The CDR3 length is 13 residues. The V and J ends lost 8 bases and 0 bases respectively, with 11 bases between them. This CDR3 reads CASYGATSYEQYF. The DNA of the CDR3 is TGTGCCAGCTACGGGGCTACCTCCTACGAGCAGTACTTC.

The chain carries TRBV12-3 or TRBV12-4 and TRBJ2-3; TRBD1 aligns across 8 bases. Trimming cost V 1 base and J 2 bases; bases outside gene matches: 2. This CDR3 region has 15 residues. The CDR3 here is CASSLGDRFTDTQYF. The CDR3 nucleotides read TGTGCCAGCAGTTTAGGGGACAGGTTCACAGATACGCAGTATTTT.

J is TRBJ2-7 and V is TRBV6-1, with 10 bases lining up with TRBD1. The CDR3 covers 15 residues. Trimming at V came to 5 bases and at J to 5 bases, leaving 9 bases not matched to a gene. The germline V gene has CDR1 MNHNS and CDR2 SASEGT. CDR3 bases: TGTGCCAGCAGTCTATTGACAGGGGGCTTACACGAGCAGTACTTC. Translation gives CASSLLTGGLHEQYF.

This chain connects TRBV6-2 or TRBV6-3 to TRBJ2-6; possibly TRBD2 for D (5 bases). In germline, CDR1 is MNHEY, CDR2 SVGEGT. V lost 2 bases and J 2 bases, leaving 10 bases between the germline ends. The CDR3 is 16 residues long. CDR3 nucleotides: TGTGCCAGCAGTTACACGGAGGAGGCTGGGGCCAACGTCCTGACTTTC. It codes for CASSYTEEAGANVLTF.